This T cell receptor (beta chain) was documented in a study of siplizumab effects on memory and regulatory T cells. The study's findings and limits: Siplizumab, the agent tested, significantly reduced alloreactive sequences traceable to unstimulated CD4+ memory cells. Apparently more diverse than memory cells, naive T cells also seemed major alloresponse contributors.

The V gene's germline CDR1 is SNHLY and CDR2 FYNNEI. The CDR3 sequence is 14 residues long. The germline V and J ends were trimmed by 6 bases and 4 bases, with 15 bases remaining between them. Measured with immunoSEQ multiplex PCR; TCRdb has only the in-frame clones, and not every one. The data show about 120,000 clones, about 95% seen once. As concerns this clone: Antigen specificity is unknown.

V is TRBV2 and J is TRBJ1-1; the D gene is possibly TRBD1 (6 bases). This TCR derives from a human donor in good health. Sequencing was performed on non-Treg CD4+ T cells sorted from blood. CDR3 in amino acids: CASSVRTVLTEAFF. Written as DNA, the CDR3 is TGTGCCAGCAGCGTTCGGACAGTTCTCACTGAAGCTTTCTTT.